The clone carrying this T cell receptor (beta chain) was seen repeatedly, ten times or more. Its specificity is not known. V was trimmed by 4 bases and J by 7 bases, leaving 17 bases between them. The CDR3 has 14 amino acids. CDR1 is SGDLS and CDR2 is YYNGEE in the germline V gene. The data were obtained in a study of CD8 T cells in ankylosing spondylitis. Findings and caveats of the study: Clones linked to disease were reported to show significant enrichment in matched ankylosing spondylitis synovial fluid.

With molecular barcodes, quantitative 5'-RACE was used to make the TCR beta libraries. MiXCR was run by TCRdb on the 5' RACE reads, yielding one entry per CDR3 protein. Of around 29,000 distinct CDR3 sequences in the sample, 5% to 5.5% are singletons; the top ten hold around 1.9%. Sequencing input: blood, either unsorted or a sorted T cell fraction (not recorded which). The rearrangement joins TRBV9 to TRBJ1-2, with a tentative D call TRBD1 (5 bases). This receptor was taken from a female donor with ankylosing spondylitis or in good health (not recorded which). The CDR3, as DNA: TGTGCCAGCAGCAAGGGACTAGCGGGATTTGGCTACACCTTC. The encoded protein is CASSKGLAGFGYTF.